The 14 T cell receptor beta chains presented below share a single source sample, sequenced in a study of post-analysis software for immune sequencing data. General study points: Controls showed lower frequencies than patients for roughly 5 TRBV segments, and TRBV5-6, TRBV5-1 and TRBV20-1 were among these.

Carried by the TCR beta cDNA libraries were unique molecular identifiers. TCRdb processed the PCR reads anew with MiXCR; each CDR3 protein has one entry. The sample contains some 260,000 distinct CDR3 sequences, 36% of which appear only once. Which antigens these TCRs recognize remains unknown. The sequenced sample was blood. These receptors came from a girl between 5 and 17 years old with multiple sclerosis.

This clonotype was seen a handful of times. This may stem from a read error, because a much larger clone lies one nucleotide away. CDR3 sequence reads: CATSDFWSSGSIEQYF. Here the CDR3 DNA reads TGTGCCACCAGTGATTTTTGGAGTAGCGGATCCATCGAGCAGTACTTC. The rearrangement uses TRBV24-1 and TRBJ2-7, with D possibly TRBD2 on 6 matching bases. The germline V gene has CDR1 KGHDR and CDR2 SFDVKD. This CDR3 is 16 amino acids long. Trimming shortened V by 1 base and J by 6 bases, and 18 bases separated the two germline ends.

This clonotype has a count of ten or more. The CDR3 spells CADGLKETQYF. CDR3 coding DNA: TGCGCCGACGGATTGAAAGAGACCCAGTACTTC. The rearrangement joins TRBV20-1 to TRBJ2-5; D gene ambiguous. Germline V gene sequence: CDR1 DFQATT, CDR2 SNEGSKA (reference sequence). The CDR3 sequence is 11 residues long.

Of note for this clonotype: Just one base apart from a much larger clone, this may be a read error. The chain combines TRBV5-6 with TRBJ2-1; 7 nucleotides match TRBD2. The V segment lost 0 bases and the J segment 7 bases; nucleotides outside the gene matches: 7. CDR1 and CDR2 from the germline V gene are SGHDT and YYEEEE. CDR3 length equals 15 residues. DNA of the CDR3: TGTGCCAGCAGCTTGGTCCTAGCGGCTGGGAATGAGCAGTTCTTC. Amino acids: CASSLVLAAGNEQFF.

This clonotype was seen repeatedly, ten times or more. The chain carries TRBV3-1 and TRBJ1-5, with TRBD1 identical over 8 bases. V lost 1 base and J lost 10; bases outside the gene matches: 9. Germline V gene data show CDR1 as LGHDT and CDR2 as YNNKEL (reference sequence). The length of the CDR3 is 15 residues. DNA for the CDR3: TGTGCCAGCAGCCAAGGATCAGGACAGGGCGGTCCCCAGCATTTT. Its translation: CASSQGSGQGGPQHF.

The J gene is TRBJ1-5, the V gene TRBV4-2, with D uncertain. This CDR3 is 15 amino acids long. Trimming stripped 0 bases from V and 0 bases from J, with 6 bases between. CDR1 is LGHNA and CDR2 is YNFKEQ in the germline V gene. In DNA form, the CDR3 reads TGTGCCAGCAGCCAAGAGCACTATAGCAATCAGCCCCAGCATTTT. This translates into CASSQEHYSNQPQHF.

This chain connects TRBV5-1 to TRBJ1-1, with no clear D. The CDR3 loop spans 12 amino acids. The V end was cut by 5 bases, the J end by 2 bases, with 7 bases between. Germline CDR1 is SGHRS and CDR2 is YFSETQ. CDR3 loop: CASRRSNTEAFF. CDR3 DNA: TGCGCCAGCAGGCGGTCTAACACTGAAGCTTTCTTT.

The chain uses TRBV21-1 and TRBJ2-1; the table gives TRBD2 as D, unverified against the DNA. TRBV21-1 is annotated as a pseudogene. The CDR3 spans 15 residues. DNA for the CDR3: TGTGCCAGCAGCAGTCAAGCGGGAGGGCCAAATGAGCAGTTCTTC. Translating gives CASSSQAGGPNEQFF.

The V and J genes are TRBV6-2 or TRBV6-3 and TRBJ2-1; D is possibly TRBD1 (6 bases). Germline V gene lookup returns CDR1 MNHEY and CDR2 SVGEGT. Trimming pared 7 bases from V and 1 base from J, leaving 11 bases between. The CDR3 is 14 amino acids. The CDR3 coding sequence is TGTGCCAGCACACTAACAGGGTCCTACAATGAGCAGTTCTTC. Residues: CASTLTGSYNEQFF.

This chain links TRBV25-1 with TRBJ1-1; 7 positions match TRBD1. V trimming: 7 bases; J trimming: 6 bases; junction bases outside the gene matches: 8. The CDR3 sequence is 13 residues long. Germline CDR1 MGHDK, CDR2 SYGVNS. This CDR3 reads CASTPTTGSEAFF. As DNA, the CDR3 is TGTGCCAGCACTCCGACGACAGGGTCTGAAGCTTTCTTT.

This clonotype was observed at least ten times. The chain employs TRBV24-1 and TRBJ2-1; 9 bases align to TRBD2. Germline V lookup: CDR1 KGHDR, CDR2 SFDVKD. V shed 2 bases, J shed 2 bases, and the junction held 3 bases outside the gene matches. There are 16 residues in the CDR3. For the CDR3, the DNA is TGTGCCACCAGTGATTCTAGCGGGAACACCTACAATGAGCAGTTCTTC. Its translation is CATSDSSGNTYNEQFF.

As for this clonotype: This may be a read error, as it is one base from a much larger clone. V and J are TRBV5-6 and TRBJ1-2; D unclear. The CDR3 covers 16 residues. Trimming removed 0 bases from V and 8 bases from J, with 20 bases in between. Germline V gene sequence: CDR1 SGHDT, CDR2 YYEEEE. The DNA for the CDR3 is TGTGCCAGCAGCTTGGGACCGATAGGGCGTAGAGGCGGCTACACCTTC. Encoded protein: CASSLGPIGRRGGYTF.

Details on this clonotype: This clone may be a read error of a much larger clone one base away. This CDR3 reads CASSLYGGSYGYTF. For the CDR3, the DNA is TGTGCCAGCAGCTTATACGGCGGCTCCTATGGCTACACCTTC. The J gene is TRBJ1-2, the V gene TRBV7-2; D uncertain. V lost 2 bases, J lost 4 bases, and 11 bases lay in between. CDR3 size: 14 residues. Germline V CDR1 and CDR2: SGHTA, FQGNSA. Filled out from reference TRBV7-2 and TRBJ1-2, the complete variable domain reads GAGVSQSPSNKVTEKGKDVELRCDPISGHTALYWYRQSLGQGLEFLIYFQGNSAPDKSGLPSDRFSAERTGGSVSTLTIQRTQQEDSAVYLCASSLYGGSYGYTFGSGTRLTVV.

As for this clonotype: The CDR3 does not end in the conserved phenylalanine or tryptophan, so this is likely a read error. It is unclear where the CDR3 begins or ends on the DNA, so no DNA is shown, and the CDR3 is as TCRdb lists it. The V and J genes are TRBV29-1 and TRBJ1-2; TRBD1, as called in the table, went unchecked against the DNA. From germline, CDR1 is SQVTM and CDR2 ANQGSEA. The CDR3 is made up of 10 amino acids, end residues included. CDR3 in amino acids: CSVGGTGYTC.

In regard to this clonotype: A junction boundary mismatches the germline segment, possibly from a read error. The V and J genes are TRBV6-1 and TRBJ1-2, with D maybe TRBD1 (5 bases). The germline CDR1 and CDR2 sequences are MNHNS and SASEGT. The CDR3 runs 15 residues. The CDR3 here is CASSASGRDLYGYTF. As DNA, the CDR3 is TGCGCCAGCAGCGCATCTGGCAGGGATCTATATGGCTACACCTTC.